This is a list of T cell receptor beta chains from one sample in a study of T-cell reconstitution after alpha-beta-depleted transplantation in children. From the PCR reads, TCRdb called clonotypes with MiXCR, one entry per CDR3 protein. Among about 600,000 distinct CDR3 sequences listed, approximately 13% were seen once. The starting material was PBMCs, mostly from graft donor cells, obtained 360 days after TCRalphabeta/CD19-depleted stem cell transplant. These receptor sequences come from a male patient aged 10 to 17 who had a stem cell transplant for acute myeloid leukemia, so the T cells may come from the graft donor. Each CDR3 is given with its conserved first and last residue. A D gene is named only where the DNA matches it firmly. Clone size is stated in some rows and not others, as once, few, many or a class when expanded.

v_call,d_call,j_call,clone_size,cdr3_nt,cdr3_aa
TRBV5-1,TRBD2,TRBJ2-7,NA,TGCGCCAGCAGCGTGACTAGCGGATACGAGCAGTACTTC,CASSVTSGYEQYF
TRBV29-1,NA,TRBJ2-7,few,TGCAGCGTTGAATCGGGGGCCTACGAGCAGTACTTC,CSVESGAYEQYF
TRBV7-2,TRBD1,TRBJ2-1,NA,TGTGCCAGCAGCTTTTCGGCCGGGACAGACAATGAGCAGTTCTTC,CASSFSAGTDNEQFF
TRBV29-1,NA,TRBJ1-4,few,TGCAGCGCCCAAAATGAAAAACTGTTTTTT,CSAQNEKLFF
TRBV28,TRBD2,TRBJ2-1,NA,TGTGCCAGCAGTTTAGGGCGGGACTATAGGTTCTTC,CASSLGRDYRFF
TRBV3-1,TRBD1,TRBJ1-3,many,TGTGCCAGCAGCCTGCCGACAGGGGCGGTAAACACCATATATTTT,CASSLPTGAVNTIYF
TRBV30,NA,TRBJ1-5,NA,TGTGCCTGGAGTGTCGAAGATTATCAGCCCCAGCATTTT,CAWSVEDYQPQHF
TRBV29-1,NA,TRBJ2-7,many,TGCAGCGTTGAAGCGCGGAACTACGAGCAGTACTTC,CSVEARNYEQYF
TRBV28,NA,TRBJ1-5,NA,TGTGCCAGCAACCTATTGGGGAATCAGCCCCAGCATTTT,CASNLLGNQPQHF
TRBV20-1,NA,TRBJ1-1,few,TGCAGTGCCACGGGGCAGAACACTGAAGCTTTCTTT,CSATGQNTEAFF
TRBV29-1,NA,TRBJ2-5,many,TGCAGCGGTTCCAGGCACCAAGAGACCCAGTACTTC,CSGSRHQETQYF
TRBV27,TRBD1,TRBJ1-1,NA,TGTGCCAGCAGTCCCAGGGACAGGCAAGGACTAGGGATGAACACTGAAGCTTTCTTT,CASSPRDRQGLGMNTEAFF
TRBV25-1,TRBD2,TRBJ2-5,few,TGTGCCAGCAGTGCGACTAGCGGACAAGAGACCCAGTACTTC,CASSATSGQETQYF
TRBV9,NA,TRBJ2-7,NA,TGTGCCAGCAGCGTAGGATCTCTGGGCTACGAGCAGTACTTC,CASSVGSLGYEQYF
TRBV7-6,TRBD2,TRBJ2-3,NA,TGTGCCAGCAGCTTAGCACCCCGGGAGGGAGATACGCAGTATTTT,CASSLAPREGDTQYF
TRBV6-5,NA,TRBJ2-2,many,TGTGCCAGCAGTTTTGACCGGGACTGGTTCACCGGGGAGCTGTTTTTT,CASSFDRDWFTGELFF
TRBV6-2/TRBV6-3,NA,TRBJ2-1,NA,TGTGCCAGCGGGCGGTACCGGGACTTCGATGAGCAGTTCTTC,CASGRYRDFDEQFF
TRBV29-1,NA,TRBJ2-7,many,TGCAGTCCTCCACAGGGAGCCGGTCACGAGCAGTACTTC,CSPPQGAGHEQYF
TRBV4-3,NA,TRBJ2-5,many,TGCGCCAGCAGCCAAACAGGGCCCGAGACCCAGTACTTC,CASSQTGPETQYF
TRBV20-1,NA,TRBJ2-7,few,TGCAGTGCAGGGGACGGCTTCTACTACGAGCAGTACTTC,CSAGDGFYYEQYF